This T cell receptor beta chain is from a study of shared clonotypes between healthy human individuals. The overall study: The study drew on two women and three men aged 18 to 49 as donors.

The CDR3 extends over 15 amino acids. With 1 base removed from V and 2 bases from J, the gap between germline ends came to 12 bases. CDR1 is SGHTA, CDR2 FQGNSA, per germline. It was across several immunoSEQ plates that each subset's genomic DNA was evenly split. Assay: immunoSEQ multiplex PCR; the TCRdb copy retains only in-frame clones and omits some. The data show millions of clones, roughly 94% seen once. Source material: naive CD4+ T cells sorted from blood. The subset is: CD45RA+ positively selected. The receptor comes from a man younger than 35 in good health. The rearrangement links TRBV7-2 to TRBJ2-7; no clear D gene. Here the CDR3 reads CASSLGASPTYEQYF. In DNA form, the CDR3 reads TGTGCCAGCAGCTTAGGGGCTAGTCCGACCTACGAGCAGTACTTC.